These 31 T cell receptor beta chains were sequenced from one sample in a study of hypomethylating agent response in myelodysplastic syndrome. Sequenced by immunoSEQ multiplex PCR; TCRdb stores in-frame clones only, minus some. Seen here are about 5,900 clones, 87% observed once, and the top ten hold approximately 15%. Here the sequenced sample was bone marrow, taken before or after starting hypomethylating agent treatment for myelodysplastic syndrome (not recorded which). The receptors shown here come from a human donor with myelodysplastic syndrome.

This chain uses TRBV7-2 with TRBJ2-2, with 8 nucleotides matching TRBD1. This CDR3 comprises 14 residues. V lost 3 bases, J lost 7 bases, and 4 bases stayed unmatched. Germline CDR1 SGHTA, CDR2 FQGNSA. Here the CDR3 reads CASSFAGGNGELFF. The CDR3 DNA reads as TGTGCCAGCAGCTTTGCAGGGGGCAACGGGGAGCTGTTTTTT.

The count of this clone is one. This chain connects TRBV6-5 to TRBJ1-5; a possible D gene is TRBD1 (5 bases). Germline CDR1 is MNHEY and CDR2 is SVGAGI. Trimming took 6 bases from V and 4 from J, leaving 16 bases between them. The CDR3 contains 15 residues. CDR3 in amino acids: CASSPGTVRNQPQHF. Here the CDR3 DNA reads TGTGCCAGCAGCCCTGGGACCGTCCGAAATCAGCCCCAGCATTTT.

The chain uses TRBV5-4 and TRBJ2-7; D unresolved. Trimming took 1 base from V and 2 from J, leaving 16 bases between them. The CDR3 loop spans 16 amino acids. In germline, CDR1 is SGHNT, CDR2 YYREEE (reference sequence). CDR3 in amino acids: CASSLWPPIQTYEQYF. CDR3 DNA sequence: TGTGCCAGCAGCTTGTGGCCGCCGATTCAAACCTACGAGCAGTACTTC.

The chain couples TRBV29-1 to TRBJ2-7; D could derive from TRBD1 or TRBD2 (5 bases each). The CDR3 consists of 12 residues. Trimming removed 4 bases at V and 5 bases at J, with 12 bases between. Germline-derived CDR1 and CDR2 are SQVTM and ANQGSEA. In DNA, the CDR3 is TGCAGCGTTGGAGGGGCGCCCAACGAGCAGTACTTC. Its translation: CSVGGAPNEQYF.

The chain couples TRBV6-1 to TRBJ1-4; 7 nucleotides line up with TRBD1. The CDR3 has 13 amino acids. Germline V CDR1 and CDR2: MNHNS, SASEGT. The J segment lost 6 bases and the V segment lost 7 bases, leaving 5 bases of the junction unmatched. The CDR3 sequence: CASNTDRDEKLFF. CDR3 coding DNA: TGTGCCAGCAATACAGACAGGGATGAAAAACTGTTTTTT.

The rearrangement uses TRBV5-8 and TRBJ1-5; 8 bases fit TRBD1. V lost 2 bases, J lost 6 bases, and 10 bases stayed unmatched. Germline CDR1 reads SGHTS; CDR2 reads YDEGEE. The CDR3 covers 16 residues. The CDR3 loop is CASSFFRGQSVQPQHF. Written as DNA, the CDR3 is TGTGCCAGCAGCTTTTTCAGGGGGCAGAGCGTTCAGCCCCAGCATTTT.

The J gene is TRBJ1-5, the V gene TRBV10-2; D is undetermined. Trimming left V 4 bases short and J 7 bases short, with 11 bases between. Per the germline V gene, CDR1 is WSHSY and CDR2 is SAAADI. The CDR3 loop spans 13 amino acids. This CDR3 reads CASSGRGVQPQHF. The CDR3 DNA reads TGCGCCAGCAGTGGCAGAGGTGTACAGCCCCAGCATTTT.

The CDR3 loop reads CASSPRGGQELDTQYF. The CDR3 nucleotides read TGTGCCAGCAGCCCGCGGGGGGGGCAGGAATTGGATACGCAGTATTTT. The rearrangement links TRBV9 to TRBJ2-3; 9 bases fit TRBD2. The CDR3 spans 16 residues. The germline gives CDR1 SGDLS, CDR2 YYNGEE. Trimming at V came to 4 bases and at J to 6 bases, leaving 12 bases not matched to a gene.

DNA for the CDR3: TGTGCCAGCAGCGTCCAGGGAATTTCGGATTCACCCCTCCACTTT. Protein sequence: CASSVQGISDSPLHF. This chain joins TRBV9 and TRBJ1-6, with a tentative D call TRBD1 (5 bases). The CDR3 consists of 15 residues. V shed 2 bases and J shed 8 bases, with 14 bases lying between them. The V gene's germline CDR1 is SGDLS and CDR2 YYNGEE.

The chain combines TRBV19 with TRBJ2-1; weak D call: TRBD1 (6 bases). Trimming shortened V by 2 bases and J by 4 bases, and 12 bases separated the two germline ends. This CDR3 is built from 15 residues. Germline CDR1 reads LNHDA; CDR2 reads SQIVND (reference sequence). CDR3 sequence (DNA): TGTGCCAGTAGTATACTGTCGGACAGTTACAATGAGCAGTTCTTC. This translates into CASSILSDSYNEQFF.

With regard to this clone: Germline is not matched at one junction end, which may reflect a read error. The CDR3 DNA reads as TGCAGCGGTGAACAGGGGGCTGGAACTGAAGCTTTCTTT. It yields the protein CSGEQGAGTEAFF. V and J are TRBV29-1 and TRBJ1-1; TRBD1 aligns across 9 bases. CDR1 and CDR2 (germline): SQVTM, ANQGSEA. The CDR3 spans 13 residues.

This clone was seen once. V usage is TRBV12-5 and J usage is TRBJ2-5; weak D call: TRBD2 (7 bases). In germline, CDR1 is LGHNT, CDR2 FRNRAP. Deletions cut 4 bases from V and 5 bases from J, with 14 bases between. There are 14 residues in the CDR3. The CDR3 spells CASGWGGAEETQYF. The CDR3 DNA reads TGTGCTAGTGGTTGGGGGGGGGCGGAGGAGACCCAGTACTTC.

The J gene is TRBJ2-3, the V gene TRBV6-4, with D perhaps assigned TRBD1 or TRBD2 (5 bases each). V gave up 3 bases and J gave up 1 base, with 11 bases separating them. The germline V gene has CDR1 MRHNA and CDR2 SNTAGT. The CDR3 is made up of 15 amino acids. CDR3 sequence (DNA): TGTGCCAGCAGTGAAATAGTGGGGGGCACAGATACGCAGTATTTT. This gives the protein CASSEIVGGTDTQYF.

The V call is TRBV19, the J call TRBJ2-5, with D perhaps TRBD2 (6 bases). From germline, CDR1 is LNHDA and CDR2 SQIVND (reference sequence). The CDR3 has 13 amino acids. With 3 bases removed from V and 2 bases from J, the gap between germline ends came to 7 bases. The CDR3 region has the DNA TGTGCCAGTAGTATGGGACTTCAAGAGACCCAGTACTTC. Translated: CASSMGLQETQYF.

The CDR3 protein is CASRGQGITEAFF. The CDR3 DNA follows: TGTGCCAGTAGGGGACAGGGTATCACTGAAGCTTTCTTT. The rearrangement uses TRBV19 and TRBJ1-1; TRBD1 agrees at 9 bases. This CDR3 spans 13 amino acids. V was pared by 6 bases and J by 4 bases, with 3 bases of the junction left unmatched. Per the germline V gene, CDR1 is LNHDA and CDR2 is SQIVND (reference sequence).

This clone was seen a single time. The CDR3 here is CASSFGGPDTQYF. DNA for the CDR3: TGTGCCAGCAGTTTTGGGGGGCCAGATACGCAGTATTTT. The V and J genes are TRBV27 and TRBJ2-3; perhaps D is TRBD1 or TRBD2 (6 bases each). Between the trimmed V and J ends, which lost 3 bases and 4 bases, there was a span of 8 bases. The V gene's germline CDR1 is MNHEY and CDR2 SMNVEV (reference sequence). This CDR3 region has 13 residues.

V usage is TRBV25-1 and J usage is TRBJ1-6; D possibly corresponds to TRBD1 (5 bases). Per the germline V gene, CDR1 is MGHDK and CDR2 is SYGVNS. Trimming cost V 7 bases and J 10 bases, with 14 bases left between them. This CDR3 has 13 amino acids. The CDR3 DNA reads TGTGCCAGCAAGGGACGGCCCGGGTCACCCCTCCACTTT. It is translated as CASKGRPGSPLHF.

The rearrangement links TRBV4-1 to TRBJ1-4; 9 bases align to TRBD1. There are 17 residues in the CDR3. The V and J ends lost 2 bases and 5 bases, in that order; junction bases with no gene match: 9. The V gene's germline CDR1 is MGHRA and CDR2 YSYEKL. The CDR3 nucleotides read TGCGCCAGCAGCCAACCCTACCGGGACAGGGACAATGAAAAACTGTTTTTT. Translated, it gives CASSQPYRDRDNEKLFF.

This clone was seen once. The gene calls are TRBV11-2 and TRBJ1-3; D not certain. The V end was cut by 7 bases, the J end by 1 base, with 14 bases between. The length of the CDR3 is 15 residues. The V gene's germline CDR1 is SGHAT and CDR2 FQNNGV. CDR3 bases: TGTGCCAGCACCAGAGGTTGGGCGTCTGGAAACACCATATATTTT. The encoded protein is CASTRGWASGNTIYF.

In its sample, this clone was seen once. The chain has TRBV9 and TRBJ1-4; weak D call: TRBD1 (5 bases). The CDR3 totals 12 residues. From germline, CDR1 is SGDLS and CDR2 YYNGEE. V was trimmed by 3 bases and J by 8 bases, leaving 8 bases between them. CDR3 DNA: TGTGCCAGCAGCGCGGGGGGAGAAAAACTGTTTTTT. Its protein product is CASSAGGEKLFF.

The V and J genes are TRBV28 and TRBJ2-7; 10 bases map to TRBD1. The germline V gene has CDR1 MDHEN and CDR2 SYDVKM. The CDR3 is 12 amino acids. Trimming removed 4 bases from V and 12 bases from J; junction bases left unmatched: 6. This CDR3 reads CASSSLDRGLYV. The CDR3, as DNA: TGTGCCAGCAGTTCCCTAGACAGGGGGCTGTACGTC.

V gene TRBV29-1 combines with J gene TRBJ1-2; D is possibly TRBD1 (5 bases). Trimming stripped 3 bases from V and 4 bases from J, with 9 bases between. The CDR3 covers 12 residues. Germline V lookup: CDR1 SQVTM, CDR2 ANQGSEA. The CDR3 sequence: CSVESGSYGYTF. CDR3 in DNA: TGCAGCGTTGAGTCAGGGTCCTATGGCTACACCTTC.

V usage is TRBV5-4 and J usage is TRBJ1-4, with D possibly matching TRBD1 (6 bases). Germline CDR1 and CDR2: SGHNT and YYREEE (reference sequence). This CDR3 contains 13 residues. Trimming removed 4 bases from V and 14 bases from J, with 18 bases in between. The CDR3 is CASSIPGGPFLFF. For the CDR3, the DNA is TGTGCCAGCAGCATCCCGGGGGGGCCATTTCTGTTTTTT.

CDR3 nucleotides: TGTGCCAGCAGTTTTTCCCCAGGGGGGCCCTATGGCTACACCTTC. Amino acid sequence: CASSFSPGGPYGYTF. The chain employs TRBV27 and TRBJ1-2, with TRBD1 identical over 7 bases. V lost 3 bases, J lost 4 bases, and 8 bases stayed unmatched. Germline V CDR1 and CDR2: MNHEY, SMNVEV (reference sequence). The CDR3 loop spans 15 amino acids.

The chain links TRBV4-3 to TRBJ1-2; D remains ambiguous. CDR1 and CDR2 (germline): LGHNA, YSLEER. The ends were cut back, 4 bases at V and 3 bases at J, with 18 bases in the middle. This CDR3 is 16 amino acids long. The CDR3 DNA is TGCGCCAGCAGCCGACAAATACCTACCTTGGACTATGGCTACACCTTC. The encoded protein is CASSRQIPTLDYGYTF.

The chain links TRBV9 to TRBJ2-3, with D possibly matching TRBD2 (6 bases). The CDR3 sequence is 17 residues long. V lost 5 bases to trimming and J lost 2 bases, with 21 bases between them. CDR1 and CDR2 (germline): SGDLS, YYNGEE. The CDR3 reads CASRPVGDPSATDTQYF. In nucleotides, the CDR3 is TGTGCCAGCAGGCCCGTGGGGGACCCTAGCGCCACAGATACGCAGTATTTT.

V gene TRBV14 combines with J gene TRBJ1-1, with D unclear. Trimming took 3 bases from V and 5 from J, leaving 10 bases between them. The CDR3 covers 13 residues. Germline values: CDR1 SGHDN, CDR2 FVKESK. The CDR3 reads CASSQSTRTEAFF. As DNA, the CDR3 is TGTGCCAGCAGCCAGAGTACCAGAACTGAAGCTTTCTTT.

The rearrangement links TRBV6-5 to TRBJ2-7, with TRBD1 identical over 11 bases. The CDR3 has 16 amino acids. Germline assignment: CDR1 MNHEY and CDR2 SVGAGI. The J segment lost 3 bases and the V segment lost 0 bases, leaving 4 bases of the junction unmatched. DNA of the CDR3: TGTGCCAGCAGTTACTCGCTTGGGACAGGGGGCTACGAGCAGTACTTC. It specifies CASSYSLGTGGYEQYF.

V usage is TRBV6-1 and J usage is TRBJ2-6; D uncertain. Germline V gene lookup returns CDR1 MNHNS and CDR2 SASEGT. The length of the CDR3 is 18 residues. The V and J ends lost 3 bases and 0 bases respectively, with 15 bases between them. CDR3 sequence (DNA): TGTGCCAGCAGTGATGGCCCACCGAGGAGCTCTGGGGCCAACGTCCTGACTTTC. It is translated as CASSDGPPRSSGANVLTF.

The CDR3 DNA reads TGTGCCAGCAGCTTGGGTGTGGGTAGCTCTGAAGCTTTCTTT. Protein sequence: CASSLGVGSSEAFF. This rearrangement joins TRBV5-8 to TRBJ1-1; D remains unclear. With 0 bases removed from V and 6 bases from J, the gap between germline ends came to 12 bases. The CDR3 runs to 14 residues. Germline CDR1 and CDR2: SGHTS and YDEGEE.

V gene TRBV10-3 combines with J gene TRBJ1-1; D remains ambiguous. Per germline, CDR1 ENHRY and CDR2 SYGVKD. V was trimmed by 3 bases and J by 5 bases, leaving 10 bases between them. There are 13 residues in the CDR3. The CDR3 region is CAISDRQRTEAFF. In DNA form, the CDR3 reads TGTGCCATCAGTGACAGGCAACGTACTGAAGCTTTCTTT.